This TCR beta chain was recovered during a study of T cell changes during pregnancy in multiple sclerosis. Repertoires were generated with immunoSEQ multiplex PCR, while TCRdb's copy carries only in-frame clones and drops some. The table has about 55,000 clones, 75% to 90% seen once. The material sequenced was CD4+ T cells from peripheral blood mononuclear cells, taken in the first trimester of pregnancy. The source is a female donor with multiple sclerosis, enrolled in a pregnancy study.

CDR3 nucleotide sequence: TGTGCCAGCAGCTCACCGGGACAGCCAAATGAAAAACTGTTTTTT. Translation: CASSSPGQPNEKLFF. The V and J genes are TRBV11-2 and TRBJ1-4; the match to TRBD1 covers 7 bases. Germline V CDR1 and CDR2: SGHAT, FQNNGV. Trimming removed 4 bases from V and 5 bases from J; junction bases left unmatched: 7. The CDR3 is 15 amino acids.